This T cell receptor beta chain emerged from a study of cytomegalovirus exposure and HLA in healthy donors. Study-wide findings and caveats: Reports indicate that TCR beta sequences accurately predicted the HLA-A and HLA-B alleles of most subjects.

This PCR relied on a set of 60 Vbeta primers and 13 Jbeta primers. Assay used: immunoSEQ multiplex PCR; TCRdb lists only in-frame clones, some missing. In the table there are around 100,000 clones, 55% to 65% of which are singletons. As for this clone: The antigen is unknown.

Germline V lookup: CDR1 LNHDA, CDR2 SQIVND (reference sequence). This CDR3 has 18 residues. V was shortened by 6 bases and J by 0 bases, with 18 bases between the two germline ends. This TCR was recovered from a man aged 30-40 years in good health and CMV-seropositive. The sample comprised PBMCs. The rearrangement uses TRBV19 and TRBJ1-6, with D possibly TRBD1 on 6 matching bases. The CDR3 sequence: CASRLGGGSGSYNSPLHF. The CDR3 region has the DNA TGTGCCAGTAGGCTAGGGGGGGGATCGGGCTCCTATAATTCACCCCTCCACTTT.